This T cell receptor beta chain was sequenced in a study of control samples from healthy donors and cancer patients. Sequenced by immunoSEQ multiplex PCR; TCRdb stores in-frame clones only, minus some. The table has about 82,000 clones, 90% to 95% seen once; the top ten hold approximately 4.8%. Sequences were obtained from blood. This receptor was obtained from a young woman in good health.

As DNA, the CDR3 is TGTGCCAGCAAGGAATCGTGGGAGGCTGGCTACACCTTC. Translated: CASKESWEAGYTF. This chain joins TRBV27 and TRBJ1-2; D gene uncertain. The CDR3 consists of 13 residues. The V gene lost 7 bases and the J gene lost 7 bases, with 16 bases spanning the gap. From germline, CDR1 is MNHEY and CDR2 SMNVEV (reference sequence).